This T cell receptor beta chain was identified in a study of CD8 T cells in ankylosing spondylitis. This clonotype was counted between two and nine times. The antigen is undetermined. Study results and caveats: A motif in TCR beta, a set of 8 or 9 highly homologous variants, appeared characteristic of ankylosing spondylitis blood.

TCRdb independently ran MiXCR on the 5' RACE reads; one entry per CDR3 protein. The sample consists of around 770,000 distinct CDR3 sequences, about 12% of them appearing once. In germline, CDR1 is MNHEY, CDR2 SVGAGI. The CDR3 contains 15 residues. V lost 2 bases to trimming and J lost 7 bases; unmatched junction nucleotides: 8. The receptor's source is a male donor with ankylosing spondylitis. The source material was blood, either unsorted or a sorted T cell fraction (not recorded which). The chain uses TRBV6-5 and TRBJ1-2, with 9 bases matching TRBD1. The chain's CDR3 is CASSYTGTGMSGYTF. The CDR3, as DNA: TGTGCCAGCAGTTACACCGGGACAGGGATGTCTGGCTACACCTTC.